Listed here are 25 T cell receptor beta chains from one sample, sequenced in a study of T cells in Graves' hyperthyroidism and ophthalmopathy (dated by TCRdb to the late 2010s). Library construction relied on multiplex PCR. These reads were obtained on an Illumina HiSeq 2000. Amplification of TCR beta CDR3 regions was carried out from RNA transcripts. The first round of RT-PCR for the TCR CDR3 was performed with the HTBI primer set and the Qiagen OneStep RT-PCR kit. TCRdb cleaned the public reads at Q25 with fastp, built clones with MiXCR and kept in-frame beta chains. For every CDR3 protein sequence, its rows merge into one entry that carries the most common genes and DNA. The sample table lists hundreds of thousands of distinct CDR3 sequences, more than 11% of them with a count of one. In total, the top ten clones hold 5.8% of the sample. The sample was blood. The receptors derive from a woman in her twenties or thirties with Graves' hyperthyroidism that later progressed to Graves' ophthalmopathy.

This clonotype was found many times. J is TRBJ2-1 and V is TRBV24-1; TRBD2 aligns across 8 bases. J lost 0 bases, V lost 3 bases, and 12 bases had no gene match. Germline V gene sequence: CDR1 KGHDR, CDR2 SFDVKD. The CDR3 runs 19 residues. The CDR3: CATSDPGGREVSSYNEQFF. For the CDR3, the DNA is TGTGCCACCAGTGATCCGGGGGGGCGGGAGGTGAGCTCCTACAATGAGCAGTTCTTC.

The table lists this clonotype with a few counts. This CDR3 is CASSDLGPGGQYF. The CDR3, as DNA: TGTGCCAGCAGCGATCTCGGCCCTGGGGGGCAGTATTTT. The chain uses TRBV7-2 and TRBJ2-3; either TRBD1 or TRBD2 may supply D (5 bases each). There are 13 residues in the CDR3. The ends were cut back, 5 bases at V and 11 bases at J, with 17 bases in the middle. Germline-derived CDR1 and CDR2 are SGHTA and FQGNSA.

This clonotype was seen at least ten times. The CDR3 DNA is TGTGCCAGCAGCCCACAGAGCACTGGAAACACCATATATTTT. It yields the protein CASSPQSTGNTIYF. V gene TRBV7-9 combines with J gene TRBJ1-3; no clear D gene. The germline V gene encodes CDR1 SEHNR and CDR2 FQNEAQ (reference sequence). CDR3 length: 14 residues. V was cut by 5 bases and J by 2 bases, with 10 bases left in between.

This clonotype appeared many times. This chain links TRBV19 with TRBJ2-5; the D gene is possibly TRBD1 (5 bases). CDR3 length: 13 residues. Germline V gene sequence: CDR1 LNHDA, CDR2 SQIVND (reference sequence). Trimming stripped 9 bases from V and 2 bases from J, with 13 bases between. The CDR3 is CASARGRQETQYF. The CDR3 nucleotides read TGTGCCAGCGCTAGGGGTAGGCAAGAGACCCAGTACTTC.

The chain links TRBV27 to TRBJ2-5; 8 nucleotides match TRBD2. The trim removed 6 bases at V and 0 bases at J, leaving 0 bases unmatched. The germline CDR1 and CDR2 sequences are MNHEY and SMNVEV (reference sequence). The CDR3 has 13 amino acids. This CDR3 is CASRLADQETQYF. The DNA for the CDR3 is TGTGCCAGCAGACTAGCGGACCAAGAGACCCAGTACTTC.

The CDR3 region is CASSLTSGGSNEQFF. The CDR3 region has the DNA TGTGCCAGCAGCCTCACTAGCGGAGGGAGCAATGAGCAGTTCTTC. The chain combines TRBV7-3 with TRBJ2-1; the match to TRBD2 covers 8 bases. CDR3 length: 15 residues. J lost 6 bases, V lost 5 bases, and 9 bases had no gene match. Germline CDR1 reads SGHTA; CDR2 reads FQGTGA. Together with reference TRBV7-3 and TRBJ2-1, the CDR3 gives the full variable domain: GAGVSQTPSNKVTEKGKYVELRCDPISGHTALYWYRQSLGQGPEFLIYFQGTGAADDSGLPNDRFFAVRPEGSVSTLKIQRTERGDSAVYLCASSLTSGGSNEQFFGPGTRLTVL.

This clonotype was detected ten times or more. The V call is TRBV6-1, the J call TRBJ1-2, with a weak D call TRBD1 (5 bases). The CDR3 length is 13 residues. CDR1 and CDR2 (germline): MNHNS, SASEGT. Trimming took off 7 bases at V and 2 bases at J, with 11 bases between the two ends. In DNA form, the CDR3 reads TGTGCCAGCAACGAGGGGCAGAACTATGGCTACACCTTC. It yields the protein CASNEGQNYGYTF.

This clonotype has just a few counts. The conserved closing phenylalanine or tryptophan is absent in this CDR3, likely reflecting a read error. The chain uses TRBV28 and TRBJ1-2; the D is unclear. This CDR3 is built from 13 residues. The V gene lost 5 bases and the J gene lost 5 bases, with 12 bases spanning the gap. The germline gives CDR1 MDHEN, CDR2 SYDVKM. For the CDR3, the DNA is TGTGCCAGCAGTCCTCCGGGCCCTTATGGCTACACCCTC. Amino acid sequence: CASSPPGPYGYTL.

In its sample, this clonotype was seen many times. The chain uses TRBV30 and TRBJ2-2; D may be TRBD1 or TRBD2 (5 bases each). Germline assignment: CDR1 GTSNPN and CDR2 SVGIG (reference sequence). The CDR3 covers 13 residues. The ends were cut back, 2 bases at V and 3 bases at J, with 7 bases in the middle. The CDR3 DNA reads TGTGCCTGGAGTCTGGGGGACACCGGGGAGCTGTTTTTT. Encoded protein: CAWSLGDTGELFF.

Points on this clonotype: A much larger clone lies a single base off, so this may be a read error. The CDR3 here is CATSDFRRERGGQFF. The CDR3 DNA is TGTGCCACCAGTGATTTTAGGAGGGAGCGAGGGGGGCAGTTCTTC. V and J are TRBV24-1 and TRBJ2-1; TRBD1 or TRBD2 may be the D gene (6 bases each). The germline V gene has CDR1 KGHDR and CDR2 SFDVKD. CDR3 length: 15 amino acids. V was cut by 1 base and J by 12 bases, with 18 bases left in between.

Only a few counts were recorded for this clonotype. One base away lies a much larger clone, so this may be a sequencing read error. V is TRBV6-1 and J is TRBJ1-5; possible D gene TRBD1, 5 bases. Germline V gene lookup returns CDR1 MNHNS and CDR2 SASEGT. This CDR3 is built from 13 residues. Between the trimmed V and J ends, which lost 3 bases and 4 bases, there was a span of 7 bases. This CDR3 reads CASSDWGNQPQHF. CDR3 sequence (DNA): TGTGCCAGCAGTGATTGGGGGAATCAGCCCCAGCATTTT.

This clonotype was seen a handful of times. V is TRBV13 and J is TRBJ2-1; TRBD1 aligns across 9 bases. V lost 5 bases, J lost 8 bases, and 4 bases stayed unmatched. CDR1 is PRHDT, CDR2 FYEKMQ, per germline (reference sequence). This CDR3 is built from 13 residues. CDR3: CASSGTGWHEQFF. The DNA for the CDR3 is TGTGCCAGCAGCGGGACAGGGTGGCATGAGCAGTTCTTC.

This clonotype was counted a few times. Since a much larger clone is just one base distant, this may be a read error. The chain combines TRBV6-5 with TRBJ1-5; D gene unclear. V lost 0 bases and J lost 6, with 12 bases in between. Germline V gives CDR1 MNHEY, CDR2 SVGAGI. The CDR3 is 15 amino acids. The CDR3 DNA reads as TGTGCCAGCAGTTACTCAGGGTCAGGCGGTCAGCCCCAGCATTTT. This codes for CASSYSGSGGQPQHF.

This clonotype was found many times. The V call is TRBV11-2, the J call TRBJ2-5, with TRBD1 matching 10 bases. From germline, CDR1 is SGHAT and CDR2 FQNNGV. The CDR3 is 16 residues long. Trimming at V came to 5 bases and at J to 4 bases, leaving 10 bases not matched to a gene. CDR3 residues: CASSDSGTGDRETQYF. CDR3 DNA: TGTGCCAGCAGCGACTCCGGGACAGGGGACCGAGAGACCCAGTACTTC.

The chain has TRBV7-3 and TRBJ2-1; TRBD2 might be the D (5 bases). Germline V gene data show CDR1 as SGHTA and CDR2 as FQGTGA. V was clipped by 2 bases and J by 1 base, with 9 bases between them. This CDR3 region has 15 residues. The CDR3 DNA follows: TGTGCCAGCAGCTTAGCTAGGGAGTCCTACAATGAGCAGTTCTTC. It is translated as CASSLARESYNEQFF. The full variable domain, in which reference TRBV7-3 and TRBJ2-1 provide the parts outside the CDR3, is GAGVSQTPSNKVTEKGKYVELRCDPISGHTALYWYRQSLGQGPEFLIYFQGTGAADDSGLPNDRFFAVRPEGSVSTLKIQRTERGDSAVYLCASSLARESYNEQFFGPGTRLTVL.

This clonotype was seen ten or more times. CDR3 sequence: CASSLRGDPSSGNTIYF. The CDR3 DNA follows: TGTGCCAGCAGTTTACGGGGAGACCCGAGCTCTGGAAACACCATATATTTT. V is TRBV12-3 or TRBV12-4 and J is TRBJ1-3; D is ambiguous. V was clipped by 2 bases and J by 0 bases, with 14 bases between them. The CDR3 loop spans 17 amino acids.

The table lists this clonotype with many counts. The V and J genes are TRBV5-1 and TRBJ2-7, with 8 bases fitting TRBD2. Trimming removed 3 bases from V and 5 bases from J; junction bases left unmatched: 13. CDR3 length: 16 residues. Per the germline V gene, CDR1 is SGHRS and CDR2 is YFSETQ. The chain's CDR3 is CASSWNGAGDVNEQYF. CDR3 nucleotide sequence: TGCGCCAGCAGCTGGAATGGAGCGGGGGATGTGAACGAGCAGTACTTC.

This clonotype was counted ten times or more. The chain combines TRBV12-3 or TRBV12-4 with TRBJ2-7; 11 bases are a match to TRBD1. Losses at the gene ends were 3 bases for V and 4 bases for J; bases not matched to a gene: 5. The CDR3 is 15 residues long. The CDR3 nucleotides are TGTGCCAGCAGTTTTTTCGGGACAGGGGGATACGAGCAGTACTTC. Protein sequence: CASSFFGTGGYEQYF.

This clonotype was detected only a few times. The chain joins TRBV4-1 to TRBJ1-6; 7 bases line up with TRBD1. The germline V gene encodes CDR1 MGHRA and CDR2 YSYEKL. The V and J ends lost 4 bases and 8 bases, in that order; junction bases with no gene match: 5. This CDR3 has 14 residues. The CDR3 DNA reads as TGCGCCAGCAGCCCTCACCAGGGGGATTCACCCCTCCACTTT. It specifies CASSPHQGDSPLHF.

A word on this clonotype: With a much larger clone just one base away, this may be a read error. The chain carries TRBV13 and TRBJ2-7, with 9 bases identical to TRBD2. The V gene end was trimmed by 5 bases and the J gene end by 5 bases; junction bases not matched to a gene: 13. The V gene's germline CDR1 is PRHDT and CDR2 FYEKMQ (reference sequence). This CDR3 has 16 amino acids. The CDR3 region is CASSLVDAGGPDEQYF. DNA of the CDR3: TGTGCCAGCAGCCTAGTAGACGCGGGAGGGCCCGACGAGCAGTACTTC.

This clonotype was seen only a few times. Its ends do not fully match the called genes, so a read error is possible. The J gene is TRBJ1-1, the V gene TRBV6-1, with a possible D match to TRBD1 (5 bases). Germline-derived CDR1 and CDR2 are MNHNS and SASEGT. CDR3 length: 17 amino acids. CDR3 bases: TGTACCAGCACCGAATTTGGGGCGGGCAGGGCGAACACTGAAGCTTTCTTT. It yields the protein CTSTEFGAGRANTEAFF.

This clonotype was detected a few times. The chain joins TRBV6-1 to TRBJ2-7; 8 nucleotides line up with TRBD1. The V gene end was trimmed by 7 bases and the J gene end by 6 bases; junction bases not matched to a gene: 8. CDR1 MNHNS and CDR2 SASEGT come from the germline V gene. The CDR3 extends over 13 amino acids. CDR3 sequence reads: CASKDRGPSEQYF. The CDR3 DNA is TGTGCCAGCAAAGACAGGGGACCATCCGAGCAGTACTTC.

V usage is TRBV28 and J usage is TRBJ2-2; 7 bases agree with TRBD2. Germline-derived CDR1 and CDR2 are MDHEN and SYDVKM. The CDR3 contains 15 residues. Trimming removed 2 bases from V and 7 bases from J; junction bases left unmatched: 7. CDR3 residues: CASSLTRLAHGELFF. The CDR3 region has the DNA TGTGCCAGCAGTTTAACCCGACTAGCCCACGGGGAGCTGTTTTTT. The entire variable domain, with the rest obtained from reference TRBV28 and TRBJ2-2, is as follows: DVKVTQSSRYLVKRTGEKVFLECVQDMDHENMFWYRQDPGLGLRLIYFSYDVKMKEKGDIPEGYSVSREKKERFSLILESASTNQTSMYLCASSLTRLAHGELFFGEGSRLTVL.

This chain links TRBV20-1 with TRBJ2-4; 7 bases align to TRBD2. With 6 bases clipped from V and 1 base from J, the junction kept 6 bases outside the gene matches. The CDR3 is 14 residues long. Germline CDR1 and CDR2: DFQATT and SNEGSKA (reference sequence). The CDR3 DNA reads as TGCAGTGCCAATTGGGGGGGGGCCAAAAACATTCAGTACTTC. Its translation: CSANWGGAKNIQYF.

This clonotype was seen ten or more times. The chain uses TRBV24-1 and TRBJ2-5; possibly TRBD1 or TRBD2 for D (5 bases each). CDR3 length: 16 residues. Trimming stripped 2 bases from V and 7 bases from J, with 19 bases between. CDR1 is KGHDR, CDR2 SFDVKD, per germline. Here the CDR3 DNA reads TGTGCCACCAGTGATTCAACCGGGACGGGCCAAAGGACCCAGTACTTC. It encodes CATSDSTGTGQRTQYF.